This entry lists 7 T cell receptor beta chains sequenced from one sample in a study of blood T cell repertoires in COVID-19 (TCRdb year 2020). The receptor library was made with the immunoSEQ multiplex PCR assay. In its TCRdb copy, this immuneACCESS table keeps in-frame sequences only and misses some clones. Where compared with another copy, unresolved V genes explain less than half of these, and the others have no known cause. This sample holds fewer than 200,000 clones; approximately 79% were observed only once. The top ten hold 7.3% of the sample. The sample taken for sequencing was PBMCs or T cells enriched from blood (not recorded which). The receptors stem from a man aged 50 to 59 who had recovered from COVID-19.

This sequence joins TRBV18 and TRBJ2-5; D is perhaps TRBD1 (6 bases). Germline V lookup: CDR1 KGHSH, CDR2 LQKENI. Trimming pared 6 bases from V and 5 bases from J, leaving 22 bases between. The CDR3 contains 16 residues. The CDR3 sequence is CASSPETGRARETQYF. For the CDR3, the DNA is TGTGCCAGCTCTCCAGAGACAGGCCGCGCCAGGGAGACCCAGTACTTC.

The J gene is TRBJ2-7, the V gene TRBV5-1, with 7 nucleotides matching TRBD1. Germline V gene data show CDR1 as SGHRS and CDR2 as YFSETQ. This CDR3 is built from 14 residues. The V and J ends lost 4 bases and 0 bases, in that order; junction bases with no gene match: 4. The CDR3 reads CASSAGDSSYEQYF. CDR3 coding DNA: TGCGCCAGCAGCGCCGGGGACAGCTCCTACGAGCAGTACTTC.

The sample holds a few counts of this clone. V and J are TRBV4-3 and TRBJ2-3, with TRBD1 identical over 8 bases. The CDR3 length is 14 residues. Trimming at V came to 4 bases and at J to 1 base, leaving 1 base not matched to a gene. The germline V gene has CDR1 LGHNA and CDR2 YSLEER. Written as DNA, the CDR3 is TGCGCCAGCAGCCCGACAGGGGGCACAGATACGCAGTATTTT. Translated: CASSPTGGTDTQYF.

The CDR3 here is CASSFERNYGYTF. CDR3 DNA sequence: TGTGCCAGCAGTTTCGAGAGAAACTATGGCTACACCTTC. The V gene is TRBV12-3 or TRBV12-4, the J gene TRBJ1-2, with unresolved D. The V end lost 3 bases, the J end lost 2 bases, and 7 bases lay between the germline ends. The CDR3 length is 13 residues.

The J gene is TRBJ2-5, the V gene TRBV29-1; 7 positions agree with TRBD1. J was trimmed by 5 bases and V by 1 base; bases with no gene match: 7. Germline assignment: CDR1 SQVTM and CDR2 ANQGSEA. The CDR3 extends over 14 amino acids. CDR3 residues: CSVEVRGRRETQYF. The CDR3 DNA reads TGCAGCGTTGAAGTTAGGGGGCGGAGGGAGACCCAGTACTTC.

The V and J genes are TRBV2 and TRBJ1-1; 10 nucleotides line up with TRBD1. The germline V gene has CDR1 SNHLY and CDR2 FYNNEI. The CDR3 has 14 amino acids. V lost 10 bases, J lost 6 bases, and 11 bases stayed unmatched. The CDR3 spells CANRDRGDSAEAFF. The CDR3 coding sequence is TGTGCCAACCGGGACAGGGGTGATTCGGCTGAAGCTTTCTTT.

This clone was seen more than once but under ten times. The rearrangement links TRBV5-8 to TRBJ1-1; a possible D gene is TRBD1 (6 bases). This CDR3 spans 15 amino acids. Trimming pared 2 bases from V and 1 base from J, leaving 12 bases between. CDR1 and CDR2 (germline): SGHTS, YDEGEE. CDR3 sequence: CASSLGQGWNTEAFF. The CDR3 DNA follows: TGTGCCAGCAGCTTAGGTCAGGGGTGGAACACTGAAGCTTTCTTT. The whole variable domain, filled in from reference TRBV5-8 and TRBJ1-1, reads EAGVTQSPTHLIKTRGQQATLRCSPISGHTSVYWYQQALGLGLQFLLWYDEGEERNRGNFPPRFSGRQFPNYSSELNVNALELEDSALYLCASSLGQGWNTEAFFGQGTRLTVV.